This T cell receptor beta chain was documented in a study of T-cell reconstitution after alpha-beta-depleted transplantation in children. Unique molecular identifiers were built into the TCRbeta library. TCRdb independently ran MiXCR on the PCR reads; one entry per CDR3 protein. The table records approximately 400,000 distinct CDR3 sequences, 9.5% to 13% of them present only once. This clonotype appeared a few times. The input for sequencing was PBMCs from the stem cell graft donor, taken from the stem cell graft. The TCR comes from a human donor who donated a stem cell graft to a child with acute myeloid leukemia.

In DNA, the CDR3 is TGCAGCGTTGCCAGAAATAATGAAAAACTGTTTTTT. Translation: CSVARNNEKLFF. The gene calls are TRBV29-1 and TRBJ1-4; D call uncertain. CDR3 length: 12 amino acids. CDR1 and CDR2 (germline): SQVTM, ANQGSEA. Deletions cut 4 bases from V and 4 bases from J, with 7 bases between.